This TCR beta chain came from a study of cytomegalovirus exposure and HLA in healthy donors. Study-wide results and caveats: Cytomegalovirus-associated TCR beta chains were listed, numbering 150 to 200.

PCR was performed using 60 Vbeta and 13 Jbeta primers. Produced via immunoSEQ multiplex PCR; TCRdb's table is partial and in-frame only. The table includes about 120,000 clones, 80% detected once. This CDR3 has 16 residues. The V and J ends lost 1 base and 0 bases respectively, with 8 bases between them. CDR1 SGHNT and CDR2 YYREEE come from the germline V gene (reference sequence). Comment on this clone: The antigen remains unidentified.

Sample: PBMCs. The chain carries TRBV5-4 and TRBJ1-6; D not certain. This TCR was sampled from a female donor in good health and CMV-seropositive. The DNA of the CDR3 is TGTGCCAGCAGCTTGTTTGCGGGCTCCTATAATTCACCCCTCCACTTT. It is translated as CASSLFAGSYNSPLHF.